Shown below are 5 T cell receptor beta chains from a single sample sequenced in a study of shared clonotypes between healthy human individuals. Sequencing used immunoSEQ multiplex PCR; TCRdb keeps in-frame clones, though not all of them. The table has under 2,000,000 clones, less than 95% seen once. The naive CD8 subset, CD45RO-negative cells positively selected for CCR7, excluded terminally differentiated effector memory CD45RA+ cells. What was sequenced was naive CD8+ T cells sorted from blood. The receptors were gathered from a man younger than 35 in good health.

V gene TRBV7-9 combines with J gene TRBJ1-3; D unclear. The V end was cut by 5 bases, the J end by 1 base, with 9 bases between. The CDR3 runs 14 residues. Per germline, CDR1 SEHNR and CDR2 FQNEAQ (reference sequence). The CDR3 protein is CASSPDLSGNTIYF. The CDR3 DNA follows: TGTGCCAGCAGCCCAGATTTATCTGGAAACACCATATATTTT.

The chain couples TRBV19 to TRBJ1-1, with 12 bases fitting TRBD1. The CDR3 is made up of 17 amino acids. V was pared by 6 bases and J by 6 bases, with 14 bases of the junction left unmatched. From germline, CDR1 is LNHDA and CDR2 SQIVND (reference sequence). DNA for the CDR3: TGTGCCAGTAGCATGGGACAGGGGGCTATTTTTCGGTCTGAAGCTTTCTTT. This sequence encodes CASSMGQGAIFRSEAFF.

For this clone: Other DNA variants within this sample encode the same CDR3. The V gene is TRBV27, the J gene TRBJ2-5; 11 bases line up with TRBD2. Unmatched junction bases numbered 2, after V lost 4 bases and J lost 4 bases. This CDR3 has 14 residues. Germline V gene data show CDR1 as MNHEY and CDR2 as SMNVEV (reference sequence). CDR3 nucleotide sequence: TGTGCCAGCAGTTCTCTAGCGGGGGGAGAGACCCAGTACTTC. Translation gives CASSSLAGGETQYF.

The chain employs TRBV6-5 and TRBJ2-1; 10 bases match TRBD2. Trimming at V came to 0 bases and at J to 8 bases, leaving 7 bases not matched to a gene. CDR1 is MNHEY, CDR2 SVGAGI, per germline. The CDR3 contains 16 residues. The CDR3 DNA follows: TGTGCCAGCAGTTACTCGAAGCGGGGGGGTCGGGATGAGCAGTTCTTC. The encoded protein is CASSYSKRGGRDEQFF.

This chain links TRBV29-1 with TRBJ1-1; D not certain. This CDR3 comprises 13 residues. The V and J ends lost 6 bases and 2 bases respectively, with 13 bases between them. Germline V lookup: CDR1 SQVTM, CDR2 ANQGSEA. In nucleotides, the CDR3 is TGCAGCGTCGCTCGGGCGGCAAACACTGAAGCTTTCTTT. It codes for CSVARAANTEAFF. Full variable domain (rest looked up from reference TRBV29-1 and TRBJ1-1): SAVISQKPSRDICQRGTSLTIQCQVDSQVTMMFWYRQQPGQSLTLIATANQGSEATYESGFVIDKFPISRPNLTFSTLTVSNMSPEDSSIYLCSVARAANTEAFFGQGTRLTVV.